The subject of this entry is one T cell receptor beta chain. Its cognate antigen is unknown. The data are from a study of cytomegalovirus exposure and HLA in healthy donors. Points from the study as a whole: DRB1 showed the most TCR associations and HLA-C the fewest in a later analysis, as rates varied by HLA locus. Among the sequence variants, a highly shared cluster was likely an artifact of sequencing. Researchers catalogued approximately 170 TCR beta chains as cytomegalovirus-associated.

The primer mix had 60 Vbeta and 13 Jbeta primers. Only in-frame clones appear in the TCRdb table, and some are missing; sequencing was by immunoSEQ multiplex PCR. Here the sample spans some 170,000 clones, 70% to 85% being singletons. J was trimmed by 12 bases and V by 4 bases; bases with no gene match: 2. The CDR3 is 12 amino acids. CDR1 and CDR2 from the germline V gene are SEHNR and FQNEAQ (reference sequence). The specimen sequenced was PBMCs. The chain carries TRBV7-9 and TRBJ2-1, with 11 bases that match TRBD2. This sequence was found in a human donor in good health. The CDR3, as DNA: TGTGCCAGCAGCTATACTAGCGGGGGGCAGTTCTTC. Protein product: CASSYTSGGQFF. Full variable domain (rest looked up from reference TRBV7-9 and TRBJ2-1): DTGVSQNPRHKITKRGQNVTFRCDPISEHNRLYWYRQTLGQGPEFLTYFQNEAQLEKSRLLSDRFSAERPKGSFSTLEIQRTEQGDSAMYLCASSYTSGGQFFGPGTRLTVL.